The 8 T cell receptor beta chains presented below share a single source sample, sequenced in a study of T cells in women clearing cervical HPV infection. Measured with immunoSEQ multiplex PCR; TCRdb has only the in-frame clones, and not every one. Recorded for this sample: around 37,000 clones. The sequencing input was blood buffy coat. Receptor source: a woman aged 18 to 75 with a cervical HPV16 infection that either progressed to CIN3+ or cleared (not recorded which).

As to this clone: Sequencing ends 3 residues short of the CDR3 end; the germline J gene provides the rest. V usage is TRBV2 and J usage is TRBJ2-3, with D tentatively TRBD1 or TRBD2 (6 bases each). There are 13 residues in the CDR3. Per germline, CDR1 SNHLY and CDR2 FYNNEI. CDR3 sequence reads: CASSGRGGETQYF. CDR3 DNA (partial): TGTGCCAGCAGTGGCAGGGGAGGAGAGACG.

In the case of this clone: The CDR3 goes on 3 residues after the read ends, and that part is filled in from the germline J gene. The chain carries TRBV2 and TRBJ2-3; D gene uncertain. There are 14 residues in the CDR3. In germline, CDR1 is SNHLY, CDR2 FYNNEI. CDR3 DNA (partial): TGTGCCAGCAGTGGAGTCGTTAGCAATCAGCCG. Protein product: CASSGVVSNQP. The entire CDR3 reads CASSGVVSNQPQYF. The entire variable domain, with the rest obtained from reference TRBV2 and TRBJ2-3, is as follows: EPEVTQTPSHQVTQMGQEVILRCVPISNHLYFYWYRQILGQKVEFLVSFYNNEISEKSEIFDDQFSVERPDGSNFTLKIRSTKLEDSAMYFCASSGVVSNQPQYFGPGTRLTVL.

Comments on this clone: From the germline J gene comes the end of the CDR3, since the read stops 3 residues before it. This chain connects TRBV2 to TRBJ2-5, with D perhaps TRBD1 (5 bases). The CDR3 spans 16 residues. CDR1 and CDR2 from the germline V gene are SNHLY and FYNNEI. With 7 bases removed from V and 5 bases from J, the gap between germline ends came to 23 bases. The CDR3 is CASTSGLQQITETQYF. The sequenced CDR3 bases are TGTGCCAGCACGTCAGGGCTCCAACAAATAACGGAGACC.

Points on this clone: The read comes to an end 3 residues before the CDR3 does, leaving the germline J gene to fill in the end. The rearrangement links TRBV11-1 to TRBJ1-2, with D perhaps TRBD1 (5 bases). Looked up from germline, CDR1 is SGHAT and CDR2 is FQDESV (reference sequence). The CDR3 is made up of 13 amino acids. Here the CDR3 reads CASIRDSGSDYTF. The covered CDR3 bases are TGTGCCAGCATTCGGGACTCAGGATCCGAC.

Concerning this clone: The CDR3 end falls 3 residues outside the read, so it is completed with the germline J gene. The V and J genes are TRBV19 and TRBJ1-1; a possible D gene is TRBD1 (6 bases). Germline V lookup: CDR1 LNHDA, CDR2 SQIVND (reference sequence). Trimming took 7 bases from V and 5 from J, leaving 17 bases between them. The CDR3 is made up of 14 amino acids. Partial CDR3 DNA: TGTGCCAGTACCTTCGGCAGGGGAGCAACTGAA. Amino acid sequence: CASTFGRGATE. The complete CDR3 protein is CASTFGRGATEAFF.

In the case of this clone: The missing CDR3 end, 3 residues past where the read stops, is filled in from the germline J gene. The V and J genes are TRBV6-1 and TRBJ1-2; D gene uncertain. From germline, CDR1 is MNHNS and CDR2 SASEGT. The ends were cut back, 1 base at V and 5 bases at J, with 5 bases in the middle. The CDR3 is made up of 12 amino acids. CDR3: CASSEDIYGYTF. Incomplete CDR3 DNA: TGTGCCAGCAGTGAAGATATTTATGGC.

Points on this clone: The read finishes 3 residues shy of the CDR3 end, and the germline J gene is used to complete it. This chain links TRBV19 with TRBJ2-3; 10 bases line up with TRBD1. This CDR3 spans 14 amino acids. Germline assignment: CDR1 LNHDA and CDR2 SQIVND (reference sequence). CDR3 DNA, as far as it was read: TGTGCCAGTAGGCCGGGACAGGGGCGAGAGACG. Translated, it gives CASRPGQGRET. The entire CDR3 reads CASRPGQGRETQYF.

A remark on this clone: The read ends 3 residues early relative to the CDR3; the germline J gene fills the gap. Other nucleotide sequences from this sample produce the same CDR3. The chain has TRBV18 and TRBJ1-3, with 7 bases fitting TRBD1. The CDR3 covers 14 residues. J was trimmed by 8 bases and V by 0 bases; bases with no gene match: 4. Germline V gives CDR1 KGHSH, CDR2 LQKENI. CDR3 loop: CASSPPGGTDTIYF. The CDR3 DNA, read in part, is TGTGCCAGCTCACCACCAGGGGGCACGGACACC.